This TCR beta chain was captured in a study of cytomegalovirus exposure and HLA in healthy donors. The wider study: The early release's HLA-typed donors yielded approximately 85 million unique TCRs. Of roughly 400 genotyped donors, 81% grouped in the Caucasian-associated ancestry cluster.

Germline V CDR1 and CDR2: SEHNR, FQNEAQ (reference sequence). The CDR3 totals 14 residues. A remark on this clone: The antigen is not known.

PCR amplification relied on 60 Vbeta primers (plus 13 Jbeta primers). Repertoires were generated with immunoSEQ multiplex PCR, while TCRdb's copy carries only in-frame clones and drops some. The table records roughly 120,000 clones, around 81% of them present only once. Study-wide points: In a later analysis, compared with equally common non-associated chains, HLA-associated beta chains were more expanded. Follow-up analysis seemed to connect common viral pathogens with several of the most significant clusters identified.

The rearrangement uses TRBV7-9 and TRBJ2-5; 9 bases match TRBD2. TRBJ2-7 matches the DNA end more closely, so the J call is doubtful. This sequence was found in a young woman in good health and CMV-seronegative. Sequencing used PBMCs. CDR3 sequence (DNA): TGTGCCAGCAGGGGGCTAGCGGGGAGCTACGAGCAGTACTTC. Translated, it gives CASRGLAGSYEQYF.